These 21 T cell receptor beta chains were all obtained from the same sample, sequenced in a study of blood T cell repertoires in COVID-19. Clones were sequenced by immunoSEQ multiplex PCR, and TCRdb holds only the in-frame ones, with some missing. The table includes about 380,000 clones, more than 70% detected once. What was sequenced was PBMCs or T cells enriched from blood (not recorded which). The source of these receptors is a young man who had recovered from COVID-19.

This clone was found once. V usage is TRBV12-5 and J usage is TRBJ2-7, with D perhaps TRBD1 (6 bases). Trimming stripped 2 bases from V and 0 bases from J, with 8 bases between. In germline, CDR1 is LGHNT, CDR2 FRNRAP. The CDR3 runs to 14 residues. The CDR3 here is CASGLQGSSYEQYF. CDR3 bases: TGTGCTAGTGGTTTGCAGGGGAGCTCCTACGAGCAGTACTTC. Drawing the rest from reference TRBV12-5 and TRBJ2-7, the complete variable domain is DARVTQTPRHKVTEMGQEVTMRCQPILGHNTVFWYRQTMMQGLELLAYFRNRAPLDDSGMPKDRFSAEMPDATLATLKIQPSEPRDSAVYFCASGLQGSSYEQYFGPGTRLTVT.

The V call is TRBV5-1, the J call TRBJ2-3; D unclear. This CDR3 has 14 amino acids. V lost 5 bases, J lost 4 bases, and 14 bases lay in between. Germline CDR1 and CDR2: SGHRS and YFSETQ. This chain's CDR3 is CASSEASSPDTQYF. Written as DNA, the CDR3 is TGCGCCAGCAGTGAGGCTAGTTCCCCAGATACGCAGTATTTT.

V gene TRBV3-1 (or the pseudogene TRBV3-2) combines with J gene TRBJ1-1; unclear D gene. The germline V and J ends were trimmed by 1 base and 4 bases, with 10 bases remaining between them. The length of the CDR3 is 14 residues. CDR1 is LGHDT, CDR2 YNNKEL, per germline (reference sequence). The CDR3 sequence: CASSQGWRGTEAFF. CDR3 bases: TGTGCCAGCAGCCAAGGATGGAGAGGCACTGAAGCTTTCTTT.

This chain uses TRBV28 with TRBJ1-1; the D gene is possibly TRBD1 (6 bases). Germline lookup yields CDR1 MDHEN and CDR2 SYDVKM. There are 14 residues in the CDR3. Trimming removed 6 bases at V and 1 base at J, with 12 bases between. DNA of the CDR3: TGTGCCAGCAGAAAGGGGGGGAGGAACACTGAAGCTTTCTTT. Translating gives CASRKGGRNTEAFF.

V usage is TRBV10-3 and J usage is TRBJ2-5, with D perhaps TRBD1 (5 bases). CDR3 length: 13 residues. The V gene's germline CDR1 is ENHRY and CDR2 SYGVKD. Trimming took 6 bases from V and 1 from J, leaving 9 bases between them. CDR3 amino acids: CAISQGFQETQYF. In nucleotides, the CDR3 is TGTGCCATCAGCCAGGGTTTCCAAGAGACCCAGTACTTC.

In this sample, this clone turned up once. J is TRBJ1-2 and V is TRBV7-2, with D possibly TRBD1 on 6 matching bases. Trimming left V 5 bases short and J 2 bases short, with 18 bases between. Germline V lookup: CDR1 SGHTA, CDR2 FQGNSA. The CDR3 is 16 residues long. CDR3 bases: TGTGCCAGCAGCCCGGCCCGGACAGTTCTAAACTATGGCTACACCTTC. Protein product: CASSPARTVLNYGYTF.

This sequence joins TRBV7-8 and TRBJ1-5; no clear D. Trimming left V 0 bases short and J 0 bases short, with 6 bases between. In germline, CDR1 is SGHVS, CDR2 FQNEAQ. The CDR3 contains 15 residues. This chain's CDR3 is CASSLATYSNQPQHF. CDR3 DNA sequence: TGTGCCAGCAGCTTAGCTACCTATAGCAATCAGCCCCAGCATTTT.

The CDR3, as DNA: TGTGCCAGCAGCTTAGGCGGTAGCGGGCACAATGAGCAGTTCTTC. The encoded protein is CASSLGGSGHNEQFF. V gene TRBV7-9 combines with J gene TRBJ2-1; 7 bases line up with TRBD2. The CDR3 is made up of 15 amino acids. Germline V lookup: CDR1 SEHNR, CDR2 FQNEAQ (reference sequence). Trimming at V came to 1 base and at J to 5 bases, leaving 5 bases not matched to a gene.

The rearrangement links TRBV6-5 to TRBJ1-5; TRBD1 aligns across 9 bases. The CDR3 runs to 14 residues. The V segment lost 10 bases and the J segment 7 bases; nucleotides outside the gene matches: 11. Germline V gene sequence: CDR1 MNHEY, CDR2 SVGAGI. CDR3 region: CATTPGQGVQPQHF. The DNA of the CDR3 is TGTGCCACCACACCGGGACAGGGTGTCCAGCCCCAGCATTTT.

This clone was seen once. The chain recombines TRBV10-3 with TRBJ1-2; D possibly corresponds to TRBD1 (6 bases). The CDR3 has 14 amino acids. CDR1 and CDR2 from the germline V gene are ENHRY and SYGVKD. Trimming took off 3 bases at V and 3 bases at J, with 11 bases between the two ends. CDR3 region: CAISDRNRDYGYTF. In nucleotides, the CDR3 is TGTGCCATCAGTGACCGGAACAGGGACTATGGCTACACCTTC.

The V gene is TRBV30, the J gene TRBJ2-5, with D perhaps matching TRBD1 (6 bases). Germline-derived CDR1 and CDR2 are GTSNPN and SVGIG (reference sequence). V lost 2 bases and J 5 bases, leaving 21 bases between the germline ends. The CDR3 spans 16 residues. CDR3 bases: TGTGCCTGGAGTACGATTGCAGGGGCCCTGGGGGAGACCCAGTACTTC. Translating gives CAWSTIAGALGETQYF.

The rearrangement joins TRBV2 to TRBJ1-5, with D possibly matching TRBD1 (6 bases). V lost 4 bases and J lost 1, with 14 bases in between. This CDR3 comprises 16 residues. In germline, CDR1 is SNHLY, CDR2 FYNNEI. CDR3 DNA: TGTGCCAGCAGTGTGGGGACATATGGGAGCAATCAGCCCCAGCATTTT. Its protein product is CASSVGTYGSNQPQHF.

This clone was counted a single time. At one end the junction does not follow the germline gene, possibly because of a read error. The rearrangement uses TRBV3-1 (or the pseudogene TRBV3-2) and TRBJ2-5; 9 bases are shared with TRBD2. The CDR3 has 14 residues. Germline V CDR1 and CDR2: LGHDT, YNNKEL (reference sequence). CDR3 protein: CATSPAGGGETQYF. The CDR3 DNA sequence: TGTGCCACCAGCCCGGCGGGGGGGGGCGAGACCCAGTACTTC.

J is TRBJ2-5 and V is TRBV3-1 (or the pseudogene TRBV3-2), with 11 bases lining up with TRBD2. With V trimmed by 5 bases and J by 7 bases, 9 bases remained unmatched. The length of the CDR3 is 15 residues. Per germline, CDR1 LGHDT and CDR2 YNNKEL (reference sequence). The CDR3 DNA reads TGTGCCAGCAGCTCCTATAGCGGGGGGGCTGGGACCCAGTACTTC. Translating gives CASSSYSGGAGTQYF.

J is TRBJ2-7 and V is TRBV12-3 or TRBV12-4; D uncertain. V lost 6 bases and J lost 3, with 9 bases in between. CDR3 length: 12 amino acids. Written as DNA, the CDR3 is TGTGCCAGCAGCGACAACAGCTACGAGCAGTACTTC. Its translation is CASSDNSYEQYF.

Here the CDR3 DNA reads TGCGCCAGCAGCCCCACGGGCGGGCGAAGCTCCTACGAGCAGTACTTC. As protein: CASSPTGGRSSYEQYF. V gene TRBV4-1 combines with J gene TRBJ2-7; D is possibly TRBD2 (5 bases). The CDR3 is 16 amino acids. Germline CDR1 MGHRA, CDR2 YSYEKL. V shed 4 bases and J shed 0 bases, with 16 bases lying between them.

The chain links TRBV6-5 to TRBJ1-3; D call uncertain. Trimming shortened V by 7 bases and J by 1 base, and 5 bases separated the two germline ends. The germline gives CDR1 MNHEY, CDR2 SVGAGI. This CDR3 has 12 residues. CDR3 bases: TGTGCCAGCACGGTTTCTGGAAACACCATATATTTT. Amino acids: CASTVSGNTIYF.

V gene TRBV11-2 combines with J gene TRBJ2-7, with no clear D. The CDR3 covers 13 residues. Trimming left V 4 bases short and J 3 bases short, with 10 bases between. CDR1 is SGHAT and CDR2 is FQNNGV in the germline V gene. The CDR3: CASSSLVNYEQYF. DNA for the CDR3: TGTGCCAGCAGCTCCCTAGTGAACTACGAGCAGTACTTC.

The genes are TRBV27 and TRBJ2-7; TRBD1 aligns across 9 bases. Losses at the gene ends were 5 bases for V and 5 bases for J; bases not matched to a gene: 13. The CDR3 is 16 residues long. The germline V gene has CDR1 MNHEY and CDR2 SMNVEV (reference sequence). The CDR3 nucleotides read TGTGCCAGCAGTAACTCAAGGTCCACAGGGGGCAACGAGCAGTACTTC. Amino acids: CASSNSRSTGGNEQYF.

This chain connects TRBV27 to TRBJ2-6, with 7 bases fitting TRBD2. V shed 3 bases, J shed 0 bases, and the junction held 5 bases outside the gene matches. This CDR3 spans 17 amino acids. Germline lookup yields CDR1 MNHEY and CDR2 SMNVEV (reference sequence). The CDR3 reads CASSLSGVRSGANVLTF. The CDR3 nucleotides read TGTGCCAGCAGTTTGAGCGGGGTCCGCTCTGGGGCCAACGTCCTGACTTTC.

This chain joins TRBV5-3 and TRBJ1-6; D might be TRBD1 (5 bases). TRBV5-3 is an ORF, with its function uncertain. V lost 0 bases and J lost 10, with 11 bases in between. This CDR3 has 14 residues. The CDR3, as DNA: TGTGCCAGAAGCTTGGACAGGTCGGAGTCACCCCTCCACTTT. This translates into CARSLDRSESPLHF.